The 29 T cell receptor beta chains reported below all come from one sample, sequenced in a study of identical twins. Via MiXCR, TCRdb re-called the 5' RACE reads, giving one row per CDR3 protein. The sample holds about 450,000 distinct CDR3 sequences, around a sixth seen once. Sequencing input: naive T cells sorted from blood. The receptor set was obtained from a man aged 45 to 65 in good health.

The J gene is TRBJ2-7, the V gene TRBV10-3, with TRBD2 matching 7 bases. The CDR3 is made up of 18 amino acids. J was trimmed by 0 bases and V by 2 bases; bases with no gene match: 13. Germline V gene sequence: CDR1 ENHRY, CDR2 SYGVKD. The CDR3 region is CAISEAGRRRGSSYEQYF. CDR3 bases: TGTGCCATCAGTGAGGCGGGCAGACGACGCGGGAGCTCCTACGAGCAGTACTTC.

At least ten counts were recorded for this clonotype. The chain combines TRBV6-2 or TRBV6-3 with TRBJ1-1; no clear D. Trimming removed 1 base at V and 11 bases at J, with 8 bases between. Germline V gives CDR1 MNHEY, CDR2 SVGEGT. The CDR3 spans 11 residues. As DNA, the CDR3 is TGTGCCAGCAGTTACTGGAAGTCGGCTTTCTTT. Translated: CASSYWKSAFF.

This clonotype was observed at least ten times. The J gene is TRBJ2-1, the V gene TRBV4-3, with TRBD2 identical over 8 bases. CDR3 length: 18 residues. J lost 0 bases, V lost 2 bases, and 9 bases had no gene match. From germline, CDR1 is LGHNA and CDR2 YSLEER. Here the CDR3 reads CASSQPKGGGPSYNEQFF. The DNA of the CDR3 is TGCGCCAGCAGCCAACCCAAGGGCGGGGGGCCCTCCTACAATGAGCAGTTCTTC.

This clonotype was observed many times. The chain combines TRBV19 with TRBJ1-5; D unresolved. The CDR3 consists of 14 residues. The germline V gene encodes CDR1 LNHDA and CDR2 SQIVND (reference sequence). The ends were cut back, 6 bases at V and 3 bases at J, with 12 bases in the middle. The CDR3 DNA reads TGTGCCAGTAGCCGAAGAAAGGACAATCAGCCCCAGCATTTT. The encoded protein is CASSRRKDNQPQHF.

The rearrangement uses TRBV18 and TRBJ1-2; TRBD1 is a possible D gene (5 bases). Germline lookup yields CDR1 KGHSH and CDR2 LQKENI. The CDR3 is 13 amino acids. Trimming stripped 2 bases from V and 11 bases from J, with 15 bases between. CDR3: CASSPNSGTEYTF. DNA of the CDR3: TGTGCCAGCTCACCAAACTCCGGGACGGAATACACCTTC.

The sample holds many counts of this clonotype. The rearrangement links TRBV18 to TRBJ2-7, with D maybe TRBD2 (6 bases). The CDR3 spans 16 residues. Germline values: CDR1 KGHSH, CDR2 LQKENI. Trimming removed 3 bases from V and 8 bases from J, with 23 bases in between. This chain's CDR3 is CASSPLPQGLLRKQYF. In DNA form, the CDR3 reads TGTGCCAGCTCACCTTTACCTCAGGGACTCCTACGAAAGCAGTACTTC.

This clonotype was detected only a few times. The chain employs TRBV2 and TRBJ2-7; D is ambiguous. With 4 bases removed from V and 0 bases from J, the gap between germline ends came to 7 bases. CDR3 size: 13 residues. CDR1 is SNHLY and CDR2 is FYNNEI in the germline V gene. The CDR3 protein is CASSVAASYEQYF. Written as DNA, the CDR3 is TGTGCCAGCAGTGTTGCAGCCTCCTACGAGCAGTACTTC.

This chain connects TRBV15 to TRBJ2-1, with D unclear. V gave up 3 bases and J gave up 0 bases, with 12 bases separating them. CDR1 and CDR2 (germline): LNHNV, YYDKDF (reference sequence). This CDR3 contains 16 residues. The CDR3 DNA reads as TGTGCCACCAGCAGTATTGTCATAAGCTCCTACAATGAGCAGTTCTTC. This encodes CATSSIVISSYNEQFF.

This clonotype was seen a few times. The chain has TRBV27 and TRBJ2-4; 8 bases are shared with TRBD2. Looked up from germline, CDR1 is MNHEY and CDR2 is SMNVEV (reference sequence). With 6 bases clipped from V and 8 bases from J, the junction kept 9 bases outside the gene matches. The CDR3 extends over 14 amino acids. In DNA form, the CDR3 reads TGTGCCAGCAGCCCCCACGCCGGGGGGGACATTCAGTACTTC. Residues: CASSPHAGGDIQYF.

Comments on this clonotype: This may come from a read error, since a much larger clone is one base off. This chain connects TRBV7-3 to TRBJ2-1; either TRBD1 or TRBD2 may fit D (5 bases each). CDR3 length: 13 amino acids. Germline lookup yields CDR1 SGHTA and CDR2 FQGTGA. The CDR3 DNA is TGTGCCATCAGCCAGTATCGGGGCTATGAGCAGTTCTTC. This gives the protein CAISQYRGYEQFF. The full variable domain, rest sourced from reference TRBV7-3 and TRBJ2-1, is GAGVSQTPSNKVTEKGKYVELRCDPISGHTALYWYRQSLGQGPEFLIYFQGTGAADDSGLPNDRFFAVRPEGSVSTLKIQRTERGDSAVYLCAISQYRGYEQFFGPGTRLTVL.

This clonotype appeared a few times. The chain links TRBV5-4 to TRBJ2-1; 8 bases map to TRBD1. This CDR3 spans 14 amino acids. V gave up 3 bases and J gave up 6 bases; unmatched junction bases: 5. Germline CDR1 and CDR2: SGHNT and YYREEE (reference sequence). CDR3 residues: CASSYWTGSNEQFF. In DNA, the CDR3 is TGTGCCAGCAGCTACTGGACAGGGAGCAATGAGCAGTTCTTC.

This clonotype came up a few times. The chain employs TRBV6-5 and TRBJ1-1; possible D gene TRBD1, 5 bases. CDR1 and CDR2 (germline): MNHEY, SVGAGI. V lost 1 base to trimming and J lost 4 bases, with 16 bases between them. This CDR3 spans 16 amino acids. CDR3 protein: CASSYFVQGRGTEAFF. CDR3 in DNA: TGTGCCAGCAGTTACTTCGTTCAGGGCCGGGGCACTGAAGCTTTCTTT.

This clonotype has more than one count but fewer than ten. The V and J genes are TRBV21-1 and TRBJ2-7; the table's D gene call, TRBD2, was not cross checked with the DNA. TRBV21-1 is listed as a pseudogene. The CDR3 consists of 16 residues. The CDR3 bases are TGTGCCAGCAGCAAAAGGGGAGGACAGGGCACCTACGAGCAGTACTTC. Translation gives CASSKRGGQGTYEQYF.

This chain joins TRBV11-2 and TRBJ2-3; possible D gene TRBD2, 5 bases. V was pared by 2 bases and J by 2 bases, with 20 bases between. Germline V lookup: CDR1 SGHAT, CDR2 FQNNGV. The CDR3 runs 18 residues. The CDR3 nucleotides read TGTGCCAGCAGCTTACGTTACTCCACAAAGCGGCTCACAGATACGCAGTATTTT. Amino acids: CASSLRYSTKRLTDTQYF. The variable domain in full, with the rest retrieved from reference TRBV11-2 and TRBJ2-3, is EAGVAQSPRYKIIEKRQSVAFWCNPISGHATLYWYQQILGQGPKLLIQFQNNGVVDDSQLPKDRFSAERLKGVDSTLKIQPAKLEDSAVYLCASSLRYSTKRLTDTQYFGPGTRLTVL.

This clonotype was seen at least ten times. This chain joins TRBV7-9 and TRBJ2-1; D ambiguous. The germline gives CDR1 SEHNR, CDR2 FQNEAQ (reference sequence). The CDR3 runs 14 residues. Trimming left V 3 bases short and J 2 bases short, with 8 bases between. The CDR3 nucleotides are TGTGCCAGCAGCTTTGGTATTACCTACAATGAGCAGTTCTTC. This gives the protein CASSFGITYNEQFF.

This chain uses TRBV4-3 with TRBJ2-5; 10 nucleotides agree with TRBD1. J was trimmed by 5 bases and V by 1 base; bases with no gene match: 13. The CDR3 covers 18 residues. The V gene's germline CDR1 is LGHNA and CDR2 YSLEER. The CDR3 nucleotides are TGCGCCAGCAGCCAAGGGGTGACAGGGGGCGCGTCCGGGGAGACCCAGTACTTC. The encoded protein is CASSQGVTGGASGETQYF.

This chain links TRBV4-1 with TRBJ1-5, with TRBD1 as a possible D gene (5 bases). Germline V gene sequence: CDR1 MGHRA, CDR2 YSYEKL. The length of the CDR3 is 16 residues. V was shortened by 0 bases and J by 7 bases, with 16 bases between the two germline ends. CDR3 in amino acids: CASSQEGQGGKQPQHF. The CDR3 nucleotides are TGCGCCAGCAGCCAAGAAGGGCAGGGTGGTAAGCAGCCCCAGCATTTT.

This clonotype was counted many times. The CDR3 sequence is CAIRGLRTGSSTDTQYF. The CDR3 DNA reads as TGTGCCATCAGGGGCCTCCGGACAGGTTCTAGCACAGATACGCAGTATTTT. The rearrangement joins TRBV10-3 to TRBJ2-3; 7 nucleotides align to TRBD1. Germline-derived CDR1 and CDR2 are ENHRY and SYGVKD. The CDR3 extends over 17 amino acids. Trimming at V came to 6 bases and at J to 0 bases, leaving 12 bases not matched to a gene.

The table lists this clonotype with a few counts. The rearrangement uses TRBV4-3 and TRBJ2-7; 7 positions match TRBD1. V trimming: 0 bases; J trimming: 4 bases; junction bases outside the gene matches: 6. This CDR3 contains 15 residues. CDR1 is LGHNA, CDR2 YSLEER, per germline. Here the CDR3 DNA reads TGCGCCAGCAGCCAAGAAGGGGGCAGCCGATACGAGCAGTACTTC. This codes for CASSQEGGSRYEQYF.

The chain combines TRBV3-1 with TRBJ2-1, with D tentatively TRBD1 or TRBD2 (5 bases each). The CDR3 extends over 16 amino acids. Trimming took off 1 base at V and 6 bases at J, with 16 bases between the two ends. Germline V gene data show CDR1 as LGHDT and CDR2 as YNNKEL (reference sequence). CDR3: CASSQAWDRPGNEQFF. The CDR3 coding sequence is TGTGCCAGCAGCCAAGCTTGGGACCGACCGGGCAATGAGCAGTTCTTC.

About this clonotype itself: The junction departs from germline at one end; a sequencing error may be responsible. CDR3 in amino acids: CTSSLAAPHEQYF. CDR3 in DNA: TGTACCAGCAGTTTAGCGGCCCCACACGAGCAGTACTTC. The V and J genes are TRBV27 and TRBJ2-7, with D maybe TRBD2 (6 bases). The germline gives CDR1 MNHEY, CDR2 SMNVEV (reference sequence). This CDR3 region has 13 residues.

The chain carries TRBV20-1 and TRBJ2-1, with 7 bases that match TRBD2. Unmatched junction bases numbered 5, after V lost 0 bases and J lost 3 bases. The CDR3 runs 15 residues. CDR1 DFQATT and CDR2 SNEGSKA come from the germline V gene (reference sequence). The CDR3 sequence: CSARERDYSYNEQFF. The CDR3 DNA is TGCAGTGCTAGAGAACGGGACTATAGCTACAATGAGCAGTTCTTC.

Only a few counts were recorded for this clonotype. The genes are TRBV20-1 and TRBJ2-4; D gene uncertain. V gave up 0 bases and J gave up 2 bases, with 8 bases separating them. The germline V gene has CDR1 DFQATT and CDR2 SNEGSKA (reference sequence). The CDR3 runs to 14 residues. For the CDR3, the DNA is TGCAGTGCTAGAGATCTAAGTTCCAAAAACATTCAGTACTTC. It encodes CSARDLSSKNIQYF.

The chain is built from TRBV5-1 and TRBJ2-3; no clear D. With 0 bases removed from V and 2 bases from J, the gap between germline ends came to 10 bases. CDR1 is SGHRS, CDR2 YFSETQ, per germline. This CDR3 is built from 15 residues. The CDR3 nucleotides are TGCGCCAGCAGCTTGGGACTGCGAATCACAGATACGCAGTATTTT. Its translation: CASSLGLRITDTQYF.

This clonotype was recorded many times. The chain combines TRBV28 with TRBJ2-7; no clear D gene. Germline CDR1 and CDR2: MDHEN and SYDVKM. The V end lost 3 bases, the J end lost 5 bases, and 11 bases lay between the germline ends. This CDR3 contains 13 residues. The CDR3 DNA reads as TGTGCCAGCAGTTTTCGGCATGCCGACGAGCAGTACTTC. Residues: CASSFRHADEQYF.

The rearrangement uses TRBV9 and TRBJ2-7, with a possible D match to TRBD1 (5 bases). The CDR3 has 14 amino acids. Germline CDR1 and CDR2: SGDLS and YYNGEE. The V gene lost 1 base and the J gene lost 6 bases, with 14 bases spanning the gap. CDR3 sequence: CASSVSSGLGEQYF. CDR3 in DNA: TGTGCCAGCAGCGTATCTTCAGGGTTGGGCGAGCAGTACTTC.

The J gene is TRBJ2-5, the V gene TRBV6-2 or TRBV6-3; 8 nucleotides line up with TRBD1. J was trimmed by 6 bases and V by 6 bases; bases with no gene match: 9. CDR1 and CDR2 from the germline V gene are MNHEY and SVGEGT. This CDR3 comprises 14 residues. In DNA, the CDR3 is TGTGCCAGCAGCTATAGGACAGGGTGGCAGACCCAGTACTTC. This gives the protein CASSYRTGWQTQYF.

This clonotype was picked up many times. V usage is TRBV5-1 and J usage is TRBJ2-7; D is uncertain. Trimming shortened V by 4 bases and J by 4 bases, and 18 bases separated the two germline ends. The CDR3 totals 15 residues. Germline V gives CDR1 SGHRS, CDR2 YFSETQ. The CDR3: CASSPLGSRQYEQYF. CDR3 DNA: TGCGCCAGCAGCCCGCTGGGGTCGAGGCAGTACGAGCAGTACTTC.

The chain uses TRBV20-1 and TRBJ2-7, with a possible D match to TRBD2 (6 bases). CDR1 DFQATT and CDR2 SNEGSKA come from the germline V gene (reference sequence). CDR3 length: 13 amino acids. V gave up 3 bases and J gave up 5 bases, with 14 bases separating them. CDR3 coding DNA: TGCAGTGCTAGCGCGGGACTTAAAAACGAGCAGTACTTC. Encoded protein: CSASAGLKNEQYF.